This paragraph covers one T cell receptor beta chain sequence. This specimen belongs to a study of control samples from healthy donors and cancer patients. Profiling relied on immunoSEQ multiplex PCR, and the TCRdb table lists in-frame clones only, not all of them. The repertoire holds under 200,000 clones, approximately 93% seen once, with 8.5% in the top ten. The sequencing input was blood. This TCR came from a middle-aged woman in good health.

The CDR3: CASSQDAGHLYGYTF. CDR3 DNA sequence: TGCGCCAGCAGCCAAGATGCAGGACACCTCTATGGCTACACCTTC. The chain is built from TRBV4-3 and TRBJ1-2; tentative D call: TRBD1 (5 bases). The CDR3 consists of 15 residues. Germline CDR1 reads LGHNA; CDR2 reads YSLEER. V lost 0 bases, J lost 4 bases, and 12 bases lay in between.